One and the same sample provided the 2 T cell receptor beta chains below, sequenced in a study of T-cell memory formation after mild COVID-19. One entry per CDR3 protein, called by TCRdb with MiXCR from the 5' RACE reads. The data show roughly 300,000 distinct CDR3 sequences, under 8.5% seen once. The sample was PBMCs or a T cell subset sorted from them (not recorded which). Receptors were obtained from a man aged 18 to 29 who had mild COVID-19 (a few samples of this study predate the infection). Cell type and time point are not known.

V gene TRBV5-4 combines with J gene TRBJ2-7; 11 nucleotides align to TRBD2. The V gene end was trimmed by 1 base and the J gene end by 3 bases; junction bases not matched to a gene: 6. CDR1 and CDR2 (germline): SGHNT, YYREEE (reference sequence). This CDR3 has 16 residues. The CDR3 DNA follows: TGTGCCAGCAGCTTGAGGGCTAGCGGGGGGTACTACGAGCAGTACTTC. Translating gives CASSLRASGGYYEQYF.

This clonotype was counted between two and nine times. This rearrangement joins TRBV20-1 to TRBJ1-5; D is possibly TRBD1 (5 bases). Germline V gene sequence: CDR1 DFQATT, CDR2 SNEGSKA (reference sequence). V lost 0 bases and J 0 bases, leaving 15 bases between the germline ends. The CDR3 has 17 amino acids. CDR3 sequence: CSARERPGGYSNQPQHF. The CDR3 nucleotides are TGCAGTGCTAGAGAACGCCCCGGGGGTTATAGCAATCAGCCCCAGCATTTT.